This entry lists 7 T cell receptor beta chains sequenced from one sample in a study of blood T cells in healthy people across ages. Primed by a sample-barcoded 5' primer and a J-beta primer mix, a second PCR proceeded for 7 to 11 cycles. TCRdb re-called the 5' RACE reads through MiXCR, storing one row per CDR3 protein. The data contain 800,000 to 950,000 distinct CDR3 sequences, around 36% of them seen just once; the ten biggest clones take up 10% to 15%. The sequenced material came from blood. The receptors come from a man between 18 and 35 years old in good health.

In this sample, this clonotype turned up a few times. CDR3 DNA sequence: TGTGCCAGCAGTCCTGGTCCGACAGACAATGAGCAGTACTTC. Its protein product is CASSPGPTDNEQYF. The chain employs TRBV27 and TRBJ2-5; maybe TRBD1 (5 bases). Germline values: CDR1 MNHEY, CDR2 SMNVEV (reference sequence). Trimming took off 5 bases at V and 11 bases at J, with 21 bases between the two ends. The CDR3 contains 14 residues.

V usage is TRBV12-3 or TRBV12-4 and J usage is TRBJ2-5; possible D gene TRBD2, 5 bases. The better agreement between TRBJ2-7 and the DNA end casts doubt on the J call. CDR3 length: 13 residues. The DNA of the CDR3 is TGTGCCAGCAGTGTCCAAGCAGGAGGCGAGCAGTACTTC. Protein sequence: CASSVQAGGEQYF.

With regard to this clonotype: A much bigger clone sits one base away, suggesting this may be a read error. The chain carries TRBV5-8 and TRBJ2-7; D gene uncertain. The CDR3 runs 11 residues. The V and J ends lost 2 bases and 2 bases respectively, with 2 bases between them. CDR1 SGHTS and CDR2 YDEGEE come from the germline V gene. The CDR3 DNA reads as TGTGCCAGCAGCTTTGCCTACGAGCAGTACTTC. It codes for CASSFAYEQYF.

This clonotype has at least ten counts. This rearrangement joins TRBV29-1 to TRBJ2-3, with D perhaps TRBD1 or TRBD2 (5 bases each). Trimming removed 3 bases at V and 0 bases at J, with 10 bases between. CDR1 SQVTM and CDR2 ANQGSEA come from the germline V gene. CDR3 size: 14 residues. CDR3 in amino acids: CSVERGRSTDTQYF. In DNA form, the CDR3 reads TGCAGCGTTGAGAGGGGACGTAGCACAGATACGCAGTATTTT.

This clonotype was recorded only once. The chain couples TRBV20-1 to TRBJ2-5, with 10 bases aligning to TRBD1. This CDR3 comprises 13 residues. From germline, CDR1 is DFQATT and CDR2 SNEGSKA (reference sequence). The trim removed 6 bases at V and 5 bases at J, leaving 6 bases unmatched. The CDR3 spells CSARQGAVETQYF. DNA of the CDR3: TGCAGTGCCAGACAGGGGGCGGTGGAGACCCAGTACTTC.

Comments on this clonotype: A much larger clone lies a single base off, so this may be a read error. The chain uses TRBV12-3 or TRBV12-4 and TRBJ2-7, with D perhaps being TRBD1 or TRBD2 (6 bases each). Trimming pared 5 bases from V and 0 bases from J, leaving 23 bases between. This CDR3 contains 18 residues. The CDR3 DNA reads as TGTGCCAGCAGTCCGGAGGGACAAATGGCTCAAAGCTCCTACGAGCAGTACTTC. Protein sequence: CASSPEGQMAQSSYEQYF.

This clonotype was recorded at least ten times. The chain joins TRBV12-3 or TRBV12-4 to TRBJ1-2, with D unclear. The CDR3 spans 14 residues. V lost 4 bases and J 5 bases, leaving 14 bases between the germline ends. The CDR3 loop reads CASSSGSGRYGYTF. The CDR3 DNA is TGTGCCAGCAGTTCAGGTTCGGGCCGTTATGGCTACACCTTC.